This entry concerns a single T cell receptor beta chain. TCRdb's copy holds only in-frame clones and misses some; the assay was immunoSEQ multiplex PCR. This sample has about 110,000 clones, with approximately 88% found just once. CDR1 and CDR2 (germline): MNHEY, SVGEGT. The CDR3 loop spans 15 amino acids. Trimming at V came to 4 bases and at J to 5 bases, leaving 9 bases not matched to a gene. The sample is drawn from a study of control samples from healthy donors and cancer patients. The sequence was collected from a woman aged 60-75 years with lung cancer. This chain links TRBV6-2 or TRBV6-3 with TRBJ2-7; TRBD1 aligns across 9 bases. Sequenced sample: PBMCs. The CDR3 DNA follows: TGTGCCAGCAGTTTTGGGGGACAGGGCTTCCACGAGCAGTACTTC. This codes for CASSFGGQGFHEQYF.